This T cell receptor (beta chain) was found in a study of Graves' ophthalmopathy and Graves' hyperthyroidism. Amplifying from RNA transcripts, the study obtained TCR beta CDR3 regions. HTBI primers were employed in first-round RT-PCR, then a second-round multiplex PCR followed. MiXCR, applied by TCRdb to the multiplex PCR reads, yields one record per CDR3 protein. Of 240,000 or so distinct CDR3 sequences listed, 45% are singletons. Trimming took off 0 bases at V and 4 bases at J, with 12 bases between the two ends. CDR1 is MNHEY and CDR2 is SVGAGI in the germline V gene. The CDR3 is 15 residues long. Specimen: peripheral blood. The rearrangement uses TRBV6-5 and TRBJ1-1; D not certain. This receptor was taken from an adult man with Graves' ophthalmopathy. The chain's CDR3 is CASSYSPMLSTEAFF. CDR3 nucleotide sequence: TGTGCCAGCAGTTACTCCCCTATGCTGAGCACTGAAGCTTTCTTT.